This T cell receptor (beta chain) was sequenced for a study of T-cell memory formation after mild COVID-19. Study-level information: TCR clusters were largely donor specific.

Study-level findings and limits: Pre-infection memory already had some responding clones, implying cross-reactive memory joined. A balance of CD4 and CD8 characterized clones contracting day 15 to 85, whereas later expanders leaned CD4+.

V lost 4 bases, J lost 0 bases, and 16 bases lay in between. The CDR3 extends over 16 amino acids. Germline CDR1 is SGHDT and CDR2 is YYEEEE. This clonotype was observed a handful of times. Its antigen is unknown. Amplification by 5'RACE using constant-segment primers produced TCR alpha and TCR beta cDNA libraries that carried sample barcodes and UMIs. TCRdb ran MiXCR on the 5' RACE reads and lists one entry per CDR3 protein. The repertoire holds about 390,000 distinct CDR3 sequences, with roughly 15% as singletons. This TCR was recovered from a man younger than 35 who had mild COVID-19 (a few samples of this study predate the infection). Cell type and time point are not known. The chain uses TRBV5-6 and TRBJ1-1, with D possibly matching TRBD1 (6 bases). Sequenced sample: PBMCs or a T cell subset sorted from them (not recorded which). Here the CDR3 DNA reads TGTGCCAGCAGCGTAAAATGGGACACCTTGAACACTGAAGCTTTCTTT. This sequence encodes CASSVKWDTLNTEAFF.